The 23 T cell receptor beta chains in this list originate from one sample, sequenced in a study of blood T cell repertoires in COVID-19. Here immunoSEQ multiplex PCR was the method, and the copy in TCRdb shows in-frame clones only, minus some. The sample consists of nearly 60,000 clones, 90% of them appearing once. The specimen was peripheral blood. These receptors were obtained from a man between 60 and 75 years old with active COVID-19.

V is TRBV7-8 and J is TRBJ2-4, with 7 bases identical to TRBD1. After removal of 6 bases from V and 2 bases from J, the junction contained 13 bases not matched to a gene. The V gene's germline CDR1 is SGHVS and CDR2 FQNEAQ. The CDR3 has 17 amino acids. DNA of the CDR3: TGTGCCAGCAGTGAGGGTGACAGGGTAATTCCCAAAAACATTCAGTACTTC. Translating gives CASSEGDRVIPKNIQYF.

This chain connects TRBV6-5 to TRBJ2-4, with 9 bases matching TRBD1. Trimming removed 11 bases from V and 8 bases from J; junction bases left unmatched: 13. From germline, CDR1 is MNHEY and CDR2 SVGAGI. The CDR3 runs to 14 residues. This CDR3 reads CASTPTGGFDIQYF. As DNA, the CDR3 is TGTGCCTCAACCCCGACAGGGGGATTTGACATTCAGTACTTC.

This sequence joins TRBV7-2 and TRBJ1-2; 9 bases align to TRBD1. V shed 5 bases and J 0 bases; nucleotides not matched to a gene: 10. Germline V gene sequence: CDR1 SGHTA, CDR2 FQGNSA. The CDR3 extends over 17 amino acids. The CDR3 DNA reads TGTGCCAGCAGCCCTAGGACAGGGGCCTTCACTAACTATGGCTACACCTTC. This translates into CASSPRTGAFTNYGYTF.

The chain links TRBV5-6 to TRBJ2-7; tentative D call: TRBD2 (5 bases). The CDR3 sequence is 15 residues long. Per the germline V gene, CDR1 is SGHDT and CDR2 is YYEEEE. V was clipped by 3 bases and J by 3 bases, with 16 bases between them. The CDR3 DNA reads TGTGCCAGCAGCTCGGACGCCGGACTCCTCTACGAGCAGTACTTC. Its translation: CASSSDAGLLYEQYF.

V is TRBV19 and J is TRBJ1-5; 8 bases agree with TRBD1. Trimming took 4 bases from V and 7 from J; bases not matched to a gene: 12. Per germline, CDR1 LNHDA and CDR2 SQIVND (reference sequence). This CDR3 has 16 amino acids. DNA of the CDR3: TGTGCCAGTAGTAGCCCATCCCGGACAGGGTCCCAGCCCCAGCATTTT. As protein: CASSSPSRTGSQPQHF. Full variable domain (missing parts from reference TRBV19 and TRBJ1-5): DGGITQSPKYLFRKEGQNVTLSCEQNLNHDAMYWYRQDPGQGLRLIYYSQIVNDFQKGDIAEGYSVSREKKESFPLTVTSAQKNPTAFYLCASSSPSRTGSQPQHFGDGTRLSIL.

The CDR3 sequence is CASTNSGITYEQYF. The CDR3 DNA reads TGTGCCAGCACCAATTCCGGGATAACCTACGAGCAGTACTTC. The chain combines TRBV28 with TRBJ2-7; a possible D gene is TRBD2 (5 bases). V was cut by 7 bases and J by 2 bases, with 15 bases left in between. This CDR3 contains 14 residues. The germline V gene encodes CDR1 MDHEN and CDR2 SYDVKM. The whole variable domain, filled in from reference TRBV28 and TRBJ2-7, reads DVKVTQSSRYLVKRTGEKVFLECVQDMDHENMFWYRQDPGLGLRLIYFSYDVKMKEKGDIPEGYSVSREKKERFSLILESASTNQTSMYLCASTNSGITYEQYFGPGTRLTVT.

The CDR3 loop is CATSVSVGGVNEQFF. CDR3 DNA: TGTGCCACCAGTGTAAGTGTTGGAGGGGTCAATGAGCAGTTCTTC. The rearrangement links TRBV24-1 to TRBJ2-1; TRBD2 might be the D (6 bases). In germline, CDR1 is KGHDR, CDR2 SFDVKD. Trimming left V 5 bases short and J 6 bases short, with 16 bases between. There are 15 residues in the CDR3.

The chain has TRBV6-5 and TRBJ2-1; 11 bases align to TRBD2. Germline V gives CDR1 MNHEY, CDR2 SVGAGI. Germline trimming cut 2 bases from V and 6 bases from J; bases unmatched to any gene: 0. The CDR3 covers 14 residues. The CDR3 region is CASSYGTSGNEQFF. Here the CDR3 DNA reads TGTGCCAGCAGTTACGGGACTAGCGGCAATGAGCAGTTCTTC.

The J gene is TRBJ2-1, the V gene TRBV18; TRBD1 agrees at 8 bases. With 4 bases clipped from V and 9 bases from J, the junction kept 5 bases outside the gene matches. The CDR3 loop spans 13 amino acids. Germline V lookup: CDR1 KGHSH, CDR2 LQKENI. The CDR3 DNA reads TGTGCCAGCTCACTACAACAGGGGGGTGAGCAGTTCTTC. This translates into CASSLQQGGEQFF. Full variable domain (remainder filled in from reference TRBV18 and TRBJ2-1): NAGVMQNPRHLVRRRGQEARLRCSPMKGHSHVYWYRQLPEEGLKFMVYLQKENIIDESGMPKERFSAEFPKEGPSILRIQQVVRGDSAAYFCASSLQQGGEQFFGPGTRLTVL.

The chain employs TRBV30 and TRBJ1-2, with unresolved D. V lost 1 base to trimming and J lost 2 bases, with 11 bases between them. Germline values: CDR1 GTSNPN, CDR2 SVGIG (reference sequence). This CDR3 region has 14 residues. CDR3 residues: CAWSARGPNYGYTF. The CDR3 nucleotides read TGTGCCTGGAGTGCGAGAGGGCCGAACTATGGCTACACCTTC. The whole variable domain, remainder taken from reference TRBV30 and TRBJ1-2, is SQTIHQWPATLVQPVGSPLSLECTVEGTSNPNLYWYRQAAGRGLQLLFYSVGIGQISSEVPQNLSASRPQDRQFILSSKKLLLSDSGFYLCAWSARGPNYGYTFGSGTRLTVV.

The CDR3 region is CASRGVGRPGEAFF. The DNA of the CDR3 is TGTGCCAGCCGGGGAGTCGGGCGACCTGGTGAAGCTTTCTTT. The chain joins TRBV28 to TRBJ1-1; D gene ambiguous. The V gene's germline CDR1 is MDHEN and CDR2 SYDVKM. The CDR3 runs to 14 residues. V gave up 8 bases and J gave up 7 bases, with 20 bases separating them. Full variable domain (remainder filled in from reference TRBV28 and TRBJ1-1): DVKVTQSSRYLVKRTGEKVFLECVQDMDHENMFWYRQDPGLGLRLIYFSYDVKMKEKGDIPEGYSVSREKKERFSLILESASTNQTSMYLCASRGVGRPGEAFFGQGTRLTVV.

The rearrangement uses TRBV5-6 and TRBJ1-2; the D is unclear. The V end lost 3 bases, the J end lost 8 bases, and 11 bases lay between the germline ends. The V gene's germline CDR1 is SGHDT and CDR2 YYEEEE. This CDR3 is 12 amino acids long. CDR3 nucleotide sequence: TGTGCCAGCAGCTCACAGACGGGAGGCTACACCTTC. This sequence encodes CASSSQTGGYTF. The variable domain in full, completed from reference TRBV5-6 and TRBJ1-2, reads DAGVTQSPTHLIKTRGQQVTLRCSPKSGHDTVSWYQQALGQGPQFIFQYYEEEERQRGNFPDRFSGHQFPNYSSELNVNALLLGDSALYLCASSSQTGGYTFGSGTRLTVV.

The V gene is TRBV24-1, the J gene TRBJ2-3; D unclear. The germline V gene encodes CDR1 KGHDR and CDR2 SFDVKD. The CDR3 is 15 amino acids. Trimming removed 2 bases at V and 9 bases at J, with 17 bases between. CDR3 in DNA: TGTGCCACCAGTGATTCACCCCATCACATAGCCACGCAGTATTTT. This encodes CATSDSPHHIATQYF.

The V gene is TRBV5-1, the J gene TRBJ1-2; D may be TRBD1 (5 bases). Germline CDR1 SGHRS, CDR2 YFSETQ. Trimming stripped 4 bases from V and 3 bases from J, with 13 bases between. This CDR3 region has 14 residues. CDR3 in DNA: TGCGCCAGCAGCCCCGACGGGGGGGACTATGGCTACACCTTC. Amino acid sequence: CASSPDGGDYGYTF.

The chain has TRBV5-5 and TRBJ1-1; the match to TRBD1 covers 9 bases. The CDR3 contains 15 residues. V trimming: 3 bases; J trimming: 5 bases; junction bases outside the gene matches: 8. Germline V lookup: CDR1 SGHKS, CDR2 YYEKEE (reference sequence). The CDR3: CASSWGQGLGTEAFF. CDR3 DNA sequence: TGTGCCAGCAGCTGGGGACAGGGTCTTGGTACTGAAGCTTTCTTT.

The gene calls are TRBV5-4 and TRBJ2-5, with 12 bases matching TRBD2. Trimming at V came to 1 base and at J to 5 bases, leaving 6 bases not matched to a gene. The CDR3 contains 16 residues. Germline V CDR1 and CDR2: SGHNT, YYREEE (reference sequence). CDR3 nucleotides: TGTGCCAGCAGCTTGAAACTAGCGGGGGGAACGGAGACCCAGTACTTC. This translates into CASSLKLAGGTETQYF. Combining the CDR3 with reference TRBV5-4 and TRBJ2-5 gives the whole variable domain ETGVTQSPTHLIKTRGQQVTLRCSSQSGHNTVSWYQQALGQGPQFIFQYYREEENGRGNFPPRFSGLQFPNYSSELNVNALELDDSALYLCASSLKLAGGTETQYFGPGTRLLVL.

The CDR3 reads CASSTGTANQETQYF. The CDR3 DNA is TGTGCCAGTAGTACAGGGACAGCTAACCAAGAGACCCAGTACTTC. The rearrangement joins TRBV19 to TRBJ2-5; 7 bases line up with TRBD1. CDR3 size: 15 residues. Germline V gene sequence: CDR1 LNHDA, CDR2 SQIVND (reference sequence). Trimming took 4 bases from V and 0 from J; bases not matched to a gene: 5.

This chain uses TRBV19 with TRBJ1-1; no definite D call. The CDR3 is 12 amino acids. CDR1 and CDR2 from the germline V gene are LNHDA and SQIVND (reference sequence). Trimming removed 6 bases at V and 7 bases at J, with 12 bases between. The CDR3 sequence is CASRGGRNEAFF. For the CDR3, the DNA is TGTGCCAGTAGGGGCGGGAGGAATGAAGCTTTCTTT.

The chain has TRBV3-1 (or the pseudogene TRBV3-2) and TRBJ2-7, with TRBD2 matching 7 bases. Germline CDR1 LGHDT, CDR2 YNNKEL (reference sequence). The junction had 7 bases not matched to a gene; V was cut back by 4 bases and J by 4 bases. The CDR3 runs 14 residues. The CDR3 loop is CASSPSASGYEQYF. CDR3 DNA: TGTGCCAGCAGCCCTAGTGCTAGCGGTTACGAGCAGTACTTC.

The chain uses TRBV7-9 and TRBJ1-1; D unresolved. V lost 5 bases to trimming and J lost 3 bases, with 13 bases between them. CDR3 length equals 14 residues. Germline CDR1 SEHNR, CDR2 FQNEAQ (reference sequence). CDR3 loop: CASSVLNRDTEAFF. CDR3 nucleotide sequence: TGTGCCAGCAGCGTACTAAACCGGGACACTGAAGCTTTCTTT. The full variable domain, in which reference TRBV7-9 and TRBJ1-1 provide the parts outside the CDR3, is DTGVSQNPRHKITKRGQNVTFRCDPISEHNRLYWYRQTLGQGPEFLTYFQNEAQLEKSRLLSDRFSAERPKGSFSTLEIQRTEQGDSAMYLCASSVLNRDTEAFFGQGTRLTVV.

The chain carries TRBV30 and TRBJ2-5, with 10 bases lining up with TRBD2. Germline V gives CDR1 GTSNPN, CDR2 SVGIG (reference sequence). CDR3 length equals 15 residues. V trimming: 0 bases; J trimming: 5 bases; junction bases outside the gene matches: 6. The CDR3 DNA reads TGTGCCTGGAGTGTAGGGCGTAGCGGGAGGGAGACCCAGTACTTC. Residues: CAWSVGRSGRETQYF.

The V gene is TRBV30, the J gene TRBJ1-1; 7 nucleotides align to TRBD1. Unmatched junction bases numbered 11, after V lost 4 bases and J lost 0 bases. Germline CDR1 is GTSNPN and CDR2 is SVGIG (reference sequence). The CDR3 runs 16 residues. For the CDR3, the DNA is TGTGCCTGGACCCCCGGGACAGATGTCATGAACACTGAAGCTTTCTTT. It translates to CAWTPGTDVMNTEAFF.

The chain recombines TRBV30 with TRBJ1-2; the match to TRBD1 covers 8 bases. Germline values: CDR1 GTSNPN, CDR2 SVGIG (reference sequence). The CDR3 has 13 amino acids. Germline trimming cut 4 bases from V and 8 bases from J; bases unmatched to any gene: 9. Here the CDR3 reads CAWTQGADWGYTF. In DNA, the CDR3 is TGTGCCTGGACCCAGGGGGCTGACTGGGGCTACACCTTC.